This T cell receptor beta chain stems from a study of OX40 agonist ivuxolimab in advanced cancers. Looking at the study overall: Ivuxolimab was administered intravenously to patients at 0.01 to 10 mg/kg every 2 weeks. Whole-study findings and limits: At doses 0.1 to 3.0 mg/kg, CD4+ and CD8+ clones expanded.

The germline V gene encodes CDR1 SGHVS and CDR2 FNYEAQ. CDR3 size: 13 residues. V gave up 6 bases and J gave up 2 bases, with 10 bases separating them. Generated by immunoSEQ multiplex PCR, the TCRdb table keeps only in-frame clones and is missing some. Seen here are around 32,000 clones, about nine tenths observed once, and the top ten hold about 28%. Comments on this clone: Its antigen is undetermined.

The chain carries TRBV7-6 and TRBJ2-5; D gene ambiguous. This receptor was taken from an adult with an advanced solid tumor such as melanoma, head and neck, liver or kidney cancer. The material was CD4+ or CD8+ T cells sorted from blood, obtained in a trial of the OX40 agonist ivuxolimab. For the CDR3, the DNA is TGTGCCAGCAGTCTGGGGTATCAAGAGACCCAGTACTTC. Protein product: CASSLGYQETQYF.